What follows are 30 T cell receptor beta chains derived from one specimen sequenced in a study of identical twins. Via MiXCR, TCRdb re-called the 5' RACE reads, giving one row per CDR3 protein. The table lists about 520,000 distinct CDR3 sequences, roughly a fifth of them singletons, with 0.91% in the top ten. Another study also made use of these data, one on T cells expressing NK-cell markers.

Sequencing was performed on CD4+ T cells sorted from blood. Receptors were obtained from a woman under 30 in good health.

This clonotype was seen more than once but under ten times. J is TRBJ2-1 and V is TRBV7-6, with D unresolved. There are 13 residues in the CDR3. Trimming took off 3 bases at V and 3 bases at J, with 6 bases between the two ends. The V gene's germline CDR1 is SGHVS and CDR2 FNYEAQ. DNA for the CDR3: TGTGCCAGCAGCTTTTCTGACTACAATGAGCAGTTCTTC. Translated: CASSFSDYNEQFF.

The sample holds a few counts of this clonotype. This chain links TRBV5-6 with TRBJ1-5; 7 bases are a match to TRBD1. Germline V CDR1 and CDR2: SGHDT, YYEEEE. The CDR3 runs to 14 residues. V trimming: 4 bases; J trimming: 3 bases; junction bases outside the gene matches: 4. The CDR3 DNA is TGTGCCAGCAGCGACAGGGTGAACAATCAGCCCCAGCATTTT. As protein: CASSDRVNNQPQHF. The full variable domain, rest sourced from reference TRBV5-6 and TRBJ1-5, is DAGVTQSPTHLIKTRGQQVTLRCSPKSGHDTVSWYQQALGQGPQFIFQYYEEEERQRGNFPDRFSGHQFPNYSSELNVNALLLGDSALYLCASSDRVNNQPQHFGDGTRLSIL.

J is TRBJ2-5 and V is TRBV11-3; 8 bases fit TRBD1. J was trimmed by 0 bases and V by 4 bases; bases with no gene match: 4. In germline, CDR1 is SGHNT, CDR2 YENEEA. This CDR3 region has 15 residues. The DNA for the CDR3 is TGTGCCAGCAGCTCCGGACAGGGACACCAAGAGACCCAGTACTTC. The encoded protein is CASSSGQGHQETQYF.

The J gene is TRBJ1-1, the V gene TRBV10-3, with unresolved D. Deletions cut 4 bases from V and 2 bases from J, with 8 bases between. The CDR3 covers 13 residues. Germline V lookup: CDR1 ENHRY, CDR2 SYGVKD. Here the CDR3 DNA reads TGTGCCATCAGTGCCCCTCCCAACACTGAAGCTTTCTTT. Protein sequence: CAISAPPNTEAFF.

This clonotype was detected a few times. CDR3 in DNA: TGTGCCAGCAGCCCGTTAGGCAGGGAGACCCAGTACTTC. As protein: CASSPLGRETQYF. The chain joins TRBV7-2 to TRBJ2-5; D is unresolved. V lost 5 bases, J lost 5 bases, and 12 bases lay in between. The germline CDR1 and CDR2 sequences are SGHTA and FQGNSA. The CDR3 is made up of 13 amino acids.

This clonotype turned up a few times. The CDR3 sequence: CASSLRLAGGAGNEQFF. DNA for the CDR3: TGCGCCAGCAGCTTACGACTAGCGGGGGGTGCGGGGAATGAGCAGTTCTTC. The V gene is TRBV5-1, the J gene TRBJ2-1; TRBD2 aligns across 13 bases. The CDR3 totals 17 residues. V trimming: 2 bases; J trimming: 7 bases; junction bases outside the gene matches: 9. The germline V gene encodes CDR1 SGHRS and CDR2 YFSETQ.

This chain joins TRBV7-2 and TRBJ2-1, with D possibly matching TRBD1 (6 bases). Germline CDR1 is SGHTA and CDR2 is FQGNSA. V shed 8 bases and J shed 10 bases, with 18 bases lying between them. The CDR3 has 13 residues. The CDR3 spells CASEQGPGREQFF. In DNA, the CDR3 is TGTGCCAGCGAACAGGGCCCAGGGCGGGAGCAGTTCTTC.

In this sample, this clonotype turned up a few times. The chain recombines TRBV15 with TRBJ2-3; 10 bases align to TRBD2. J gave up 2 bases and V 11 bases, and 4 bases lay outside the gene matches. Germline assignment: CDR1 LNHNV and CDR2 YYDKDF (reference sequence). The CDR3 is 13 amino acids. Here the CDR3 DNA reads TGTGCCCGGACTAGCGGTAACACAGATACGCAGTATTTT. It specifies CARTSGNTDTQYF.

This clonotype was seen a handful of times. The chain is built from TRBV7-9 and TRBJ2-1; 11 nucleotides match TRBD2. Looked up from germline, CDR1 is SEHNR and CDR2 is FQNEAQ (reference sequence). CDR3 size: 16 residues. V shed 0 bases and J 9 bases; nucleotides not matched to a gene: 7. The CDR3 loop reads CASSLAVASGRFEQFF. CDR3 DNA sequence: TGTGCCAGCAGCTTAGCTGTGGCTAGCGGGAGGTTTGAGCAGTTCTTC.

The chain employs TRBV3-1 and TRBJ2-3, with D possibly matching TRBD1 (5 bases). The CDR3 runs to 13 residues. Germline lookup yields CDR1 LGHDT and CDR2 YNNKEL (reference sequence). V lost 4 bases to trimming and J lost 9 bases, with 14 bases between them. The CDR3: CASSPEWGDTQYF. CDR3 sequence (DNA): TGTGCCAGCAGCCCGGAGTGGGGCGACACGCAGTATTTT.

As for this clonotype: A much larger clone lies one base from this, so it may be a read error. The rearrangement joins TRBV12-3 or TRBV12-4 to TRBJ1-2; D is unclear. CDR3 length: 13 amino acids. The CDR3 sequence: CASSYDSNYVYTF. CDR3 in DNA: TGTGCCAGCAGTTATGATTCGAACTATGTCTACACCTTC.

The chain employs TRBV18 and TRBJ1-1, with no clear D. Germline V gives CDR1 KGHSH, CDR2 LQKENI. CDR3 length: 15 residues. Between the trimmed V and J ends, which lost 1 base and 5 bases, there was a span of 14 bases. CDR3 DNA sequence: TGTGCCAGCTCACCACACCCCAGGTCGGGGACTGAAGCTTTCTTT. It encodes CASSPHPRSGTEAFF.

In this sample, this clonotype turned up a few times. The J gene is TRBJ1-5, the V gene TRBV5-1; D not resolved. CDR1 and CDR2 from the germline V gene are SGHRS and YFSETQ. The CDR3 runs to 14 residues. The V end lost 0 bases, the J end lost 4 bases, and 8 bases lay between the germline ends. The CDR3 DNA reads TGCGCCAGCAGCTTGGCAGGTTTAAATCAGCCCCAGCATTTT. This sequence encodes CASSLAGLNQPQHF. Variable domain in full (rest from reference TRBV5-1 and TRBJ1-5): KAGVTQTPRYLIKTRGQQVTLSCSPISGHRSVSWYQQTPGQGLQFLFEYFSETQRNKGNFPGRFSGRQFSNSRSEMNVSTLELGDSALYLCASSLAGLNQPQHFGDGTRLSIL.

This clonotype turned up a few times. The chain has TRBV15 and TRBJ1-2; no clear D gene. The V end was cut by 0 bases, the J end by 6 bases, with 8 bases between. Germline V gene lookup returns CDR1 LNHNV and CDR2 YYDKDF (reference sequence). The CDR3 sequence is 13 residues long. The CDR3 reads CATSRDRADGYTF. Here the CDR3 DNA reads TGTGCCACCAGCAGAGATCGGGCGGATGGCTACACCTTC.

The chain carries TRBV30 and TRBJ2-7; D unclear. From germline, CDR1 is GTSNPN and CDR2 SVGIG (reference sequence). Trimming stripped 2 bases from V and 3 bases from J, with 8 bases between. The CDR3 spans 12 residues. In nucleotides, the CDR3 is TGTGCCTGGAGTATCCACCTCTACGAGCAGTACTTC. The encoded protein is CAWSIHLYEQYF.

This clonotype occurred a few times. The chain carries TRBV29-1 and TRBJ2-1; D gene ambiguous. Trimming pared 4 bases from V and 8 bases from J, leaving 9 bases between. Germline loops: CDR1 SQVTM, CDR2 ANQGSEA. CDR3 size: 11 residues. The CDR3 region is CSVASAYEQFF. The DNA for the CDR3 is TGCAGCGTTGCGTCAGCCTATGAGCAGTTCTTC.

This clonotype was seen ten or more times. This chain connects TRBV5-1 to TRBJ2-1; D call uncertain. This CDR3 is 13 amino acids long. Germline-derived CDR1 and CDR2 are SGHRS and YFSETQ. V lost 0 bases and J lost 9, with 10 bases in between. The CDR3 reads CASSLGANAEQFF. Here the CDR3 DNA reads TGCGCCAGCAGCTTGGGGGCAAACGCTGAGCAGTTCTTC.

This clonotype was seen only a few times. This chain uses TRBV5-1 with TRBJ1-1, with 7 bases that match TRBD1. Trimming cost V 4 bases and J 4 bases; bases outside gene matches: 7. CDR3 length equals 14 residues. CDR1 SGHRS and CDR2 YFSETQ come from the germline V gene. The CDR3 DNA reads TGCGCCAGCAGCATGACGGACAGGCTCACTGAAGCTTTCTTT. Translated, it gives CASSMTDRLTEAFF.

This clonotype has at least ten counts. The chain employs TRBV10-3 and TRBJ2-3; D is possibly TRBD1 (5 bases). This CDR3 is built from 13 residues. Germline V CDR1 and CDR2: ENHRY, SYGVKD. The V gene lost 8 bases and the J gene lost 2 bases, with 11 bases spanning the gap. CDR3 DNA sequence: TGTGCCATCCTGGGGCAAAACACAGATACGCAGTATTTT. Encoded protein: CAILGQNTDTQYF.

This clonotype was seen repeatedly, ten times or more. The chain uses TRBV12-3 or TRBV12-4 and TRBJ2-3; D gene uncertain. The CDR3 is made up of 11 amino acids. Deletions cut 3 bases from V and 5 bases from J, with 3 bases between. The CDR3 here is CASSFGDTQYF. CDR3 DNA sequence: TGTGCCAGCAGTTTTGGAGATACGCAGTATTTT.

The V call is TRBV3-1, the J call TRBJ2-7, with D possibly TRBD2 on 6 matching bases. CDR1 and CDR2 from the germline V gene are LGHDT and YNNKEL (reference sequence). The CDR3 length is 14 residues. The V end lost 1 base, the J end lost 5 bases, and 12 bases lay between the germline ends. The CDR3 nucleotides read TGTGCCAGCAGCCAAGCAGGGACTTACAACGAGCAGTACTTC. Its translation is CASSQAGTYNEQYF.

The V and J genes are TRBV7-6 and TRBJ2-3; D is unresolved. The CDR3 runs 14 residues. Trimming left V 3 bases short and J 2 bases short, with 9 bases between. Germline CDR1 is SGHVS and CDR2 is FNYEAQ. As DNA, the CDR3 is TGTGCCAGCAGCTTTTCTGTAAACACAGATACGCAGTATTTT. Its protein product is CASSFSVNTDTQYF. Variable domain in full (rest from reference TRBV7-6 and TRBJ2-3): GAGVSQSPRYKVTKRGQDVALRCDPISGHVSLYWYRQALGQGPEFLTYFNYEAQQDKSGLPNDRFSAERPEGSISTLTIQRTEQRDSAMYRCASSFSVNTDTQYFGPGTRLTVL.

This clonotype has only a few counts. The chain has TRBV5-1 and TRBJ2-5; D unresolved. CDR1 SGHRS and CDR2 YFSETQ come from the germline V gene. The CDR3 sequence is 14 residues long. The ends were cut back, 9 bases at V and 1 base at J, with 16 bases in the middle. As DNA, the CDR3 is TGCGCCACGGCGCCTGGCACAACCCAAGAGACCCAGTACTTC. Amino acids: CATAPGTTQETQYF.

This clonotype was recorded at least ten times. This chain connects TRBV18 to TRBJ2-7; the match to TRBD2 covers 9 bases. The ends lost 1 base at V and 2 bases at J; junction bases unmatched: 12. This CDR3 has 18 residues. Germline CDR1 and CDR2: KGHSH and LQKENI. This CDR3 is CASSPLPVAGAGPYEQYF. For the CDR3, the DNA is TGTGCCAGCTCACCACTACCGGTAGCGGGAGCGGGCCCCTACGAGCAGTACTTC.

Only a few counts were recorded for this clonotype. The chain is built from TRBV9 and TRBJ2-7; 11 positions agree with TRBD2. Trimming at V came to 3 bases and at J to 7 bases, leaving 6 bases not matched to a gene. This CDR3 has 14 residues. The germline gives CDR1 SGDLS, CDR2 YYNGEE. For the CDR3, the DNA is TGTGCCAGCAGCGGCATAGCGGGAGGGCAAGAGCAGTACTTC. Its translation is CASSGIAGGQEQYF.

The chain employs TRBV6-5 and TRBJ2-5; possibly TRBD2 for D (5 bases). The CDR3 totals 14 residues. CDR1 is MNHEY, CDR2 SVGAGI, per germline. V shed 4 bases and J shed 5 bases, with 14 bases lying between them. CDR3 in DNA: TGTGCCAGCAGTTCTTGGACGAGGAGGGAGACCCAGTACTTC. Amino acid sequence: CASSSWTRRETQYF.

This clonotype was seen a few times. This chain connects TRBV20-1 to TRBJ1-6; possible D gene TRBD1, 6 bases. From germline, CDR1 is DFQATT and CDR2 SNEGSKA (reference sequence). The CDR3 runs to 14 residues. V was pared by 2 bases and J by 10 bases, with 15 bases between. CDR3 sequence reads: CSARPRGTGSPLHF. CDR3 sequence (DNA): TGCAGTGCTAGACCCAGGGGAACGGGATCACCCCTCCACTTT.

The chain joins TRBV20-1 to TRBJ2-7; no definite D call. The CDR3 spans 11 residues. Germline CDR1 reads DFQATT; CDR2 reads SNEGSKA (reference sequence). V lost 1 base and J 3 bases, leaving 4 bases between the germline ends. This CDR3 reads CSARVDYEQYF. DNA for the CDR3: TGCAGTGCTAGAGTGGACTACGAGCAGTACTTC.

The chain has TRBV9 and TRBJ2-1, with D unclear. The CDR3 is 16 residues long. V was pared by 0 bases and J by 0 bases, with 10 bases between. The V gene's germline CDR1 is SGDLS and CDR2 YYNGEE. CDR3 nucleotide sequence: TGTGCCAGCAGCGTAGCAGTGGGAACCTCCTACAATGAGCAGTTCTTC. Translating it yields CASSVAVGTSYNEQFF.

This clonotype was detected only a few times. The J gene is TRBJ2-7, the V gene TRBV7-2, with 7 positions matching TRBD2. Germline trimming cut 5 bases from V and 0 bases from J; bases unmatched to any gene: 10. The CDR3 length is 16 residues. Per germline, CDR1 SGHTA and CDR2 FQGNSA. CDR3 in DNA: TGTGCCAGCAGCGTTCAAGCGGGGACGAGCTCCTACGAGCAGTACTTC. This gives the protein CASSVQAGTSSYEQYF.